Listed here are 5 T cell receptor beta chains from one sample, sequenced in a study of blood T cell repertoires in COVID-19. Sequenced by immunoSEQ multiplex PCR; TCRdb stores in-frame clones only, minus some. The repertoire consists of some 200,000 clones, with around 82% occurring once and the leading ten covering 7.4%. Sequencing used PBMCs or T cells enriched from blood (not recorded which). These receptors were obtained from a woman aged 35 to 49 with acute COVID-19.

The V call is TRBV28, the J call TRBJ1-5, with 8 bases matching TRBD1. The CDR3 runs 14 residues. Germline assignment: CDR1 MDHEN and CDR2 SYDVKM. Trimming at V came to 6 bases and at J to 5 bases, leaving 6 bases not matched to a gene. CDR3 sequence reads: CASSPGQAHQPQHF. In DNA, the CDR3 is TGTGCCAGCAGCCCGGGACAGGCACATCAGCCCCAGCATTTT.

The table lists this clone with a few counts. The chain links TRBV19 to TRBJ1-5, with D perhaps TRBD1 (6 bases). Germline lookup yields CDR1 LNHDA and CDR2 SQIVND (reference sequence). The CDR3 spans 15 residues. The germline V and J ends were trimmed by 6 bases and 6 bases, with 18 bases remaining between them. The CDR3 spells CASRIVGQLRQPQHF. CDR3 DNA sequence: TGTGCCAGTAGGATCGTCGGACAGCTCCGTCAGCCCCAGCATTTT.

Only a few counts were recorded for this clone. The chain couples TRBV10-3 to TRBJ2-1, with 8 bases identical to TRBD1. The CDR3 is 16 amino acids. V gave up 11 bases and J gave up 4 bases; unmatched junction bases: 16. Germline V gene data show CDR1 as ENHRY and CDR2 as SYGVKD. The CDR3, as DNA: TGTGCCGCCCACCAAGCCGGACAGGGATCATACAATGAGCAGTTCTTC. This translates into CAAHQAGQGSYNEQFF.

This chain uses TRBV5-4 with TRBJ1-1, with a weak D call TRBD1 (5 bases). The CDR3 spans 15 residues. V was pared by 5 bases and J by 2 bases, with 16 bases between. The germline V gene encodes CDR1 SGHNT and CDR2 YYREEE (reference sequence). This CDR3 is CASRSRDRLNTEAFF. CDR3 sequence (DNA): TGTGCCAGCAGGTCCCGAGACAGATTAAACACTGAAGCTTTCTTT.

This clone has a handful of counts. The chain links TRBV4-1 to TRBJ1-2; 8 nucleotides line up with TRBD1. This CDR3 spans 15 amino acids. With 1 base clipped from V and 8 bases from J, the junction kept 9 bases outside the gene matches. Germline V CDR1 and CDR2: MGHRA, YSYEKL. The CDR3 bases are TGCGCCAGCAGCCAAGGACAACAGGGGGTAAAGGGCTACACCTTC. Protein: CASSQGQQGVKGYTF.